Here is one TCR beta chain with its context. TCRdb recomputed clones from the PCR reads via MiXCR. Of 19,000 or so clones in the sample, about 25% were seen once. These data are taken from a study of metastatic and nonmetastatic thyroid tumors. The wider study: It was across blood and tumor or nodule tissue from malignant and benign thyroid patients that repertoires were compared.

The CDR3 is 13 amino acids. V dropped 7 bases and J dropped 4; count of bases not matched to a gene: 7. CDR1 and CDR2 from the germline V gene are KGHSH and LQKENI. Each patient went into thyroid surgery without having received any treatment. The sequenced material came from blood. This sequence originates from a female donor with papillary thyroid cancer or a benign thyroid nodule (not recorded which). Some clones in this sample may be carry-over from other donors' samples. This chain joins TRBV18 and TRBJ2-7, with 7 bases identical to TRBD1. CDR3 DNA sequence: TGTGCCAGCTATACGGACAGGACTTACGAGCAGTACTTC. It yields the protein CASYTDRTYEQYF.